One sample yielded the 2 T cell receptor beta chains listed below, sequenced in a study of human T cells and chemical hapten exposure. Time point given: patch test 3, about 24 weeks after DPC sensitization. This sample's treatment: therapeutic diphenylcyclopropenone sensitization with weekly scalp DPC. TCRdb re-analysed the RACE reads in MiXCR, keeping a single row per CDR3 protein. This table holds around 150,000 distinct CDR3 sequences, roughly a quarter found once. The material was whole blood, obtained in connection with sensitization to the hapten diphenylcyclopropenone (DPC). Source of these receptors: a woman aged 18-29 years with alopecia areata. Some clones in this sample may be carry-over from other donors' samples.

The chain carries TRBV18 and TRBJ2-1; D assignment may be TRBD1 or TRBD2 (5 bases each). The CDR3 is 14 residues long. The ends were cut back, 1 base at V and 3 bases at J, with 7 bases in the middle. Per germline, CDR1 KGHSH and CDR2 LQKENI. The CDR3 bases are TGTGCCAGCTCACCACGGGGGAGCTACAATGAGCAGTTCTTC. This codes for CASSPRGSYNEQFF.

This clonotype has only a few counts. This chain uses TRBV7-3 with TRBJ2-2; D uncertain. CDR3 length: 12 amino acids. Trimming removed 4 bases at V and 7 bases at J, with 7 bases between. Germline lookup yields CDR1 SGHTA and CDR2 FQGTGA. The CDR3 spells CASSSNFGELFF. The CDR3 bases are TGTGCCAGCAGCTCCAACTTCGGGGAGCTGTTTTTT.